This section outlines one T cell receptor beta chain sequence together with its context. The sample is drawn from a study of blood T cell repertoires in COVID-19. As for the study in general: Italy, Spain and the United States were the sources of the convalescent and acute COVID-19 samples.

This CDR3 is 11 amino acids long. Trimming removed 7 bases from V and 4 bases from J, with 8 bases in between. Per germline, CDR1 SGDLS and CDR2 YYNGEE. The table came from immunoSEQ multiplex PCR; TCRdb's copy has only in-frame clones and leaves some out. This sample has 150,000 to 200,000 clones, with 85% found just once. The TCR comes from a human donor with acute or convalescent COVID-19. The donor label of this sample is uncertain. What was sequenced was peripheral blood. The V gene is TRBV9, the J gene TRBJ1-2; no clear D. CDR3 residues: CASWGGYGYTF. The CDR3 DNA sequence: TGTGCCAGCTGGGGAGGCTATGGCTACACCTTC.